The 14 T cell receptor beta chains reported below all come from one sample, sequenced in a study of low-dose radiotherapy and immunotherapy resistance in tumors. TRAV- and TRBV-specific primers, spanning alpha and beta chains, primed first-strand cDNA. The PCR that amplified TCRs ran for about 20 cycles, relying on a constant-region primer and a V-primer adapter. TCRdb re-analysed the reads in MiXCR, keeping a single row per CDR3 protein. The profile covers under 10,000 distinct CDR3 sequences, with about 65% appearing a single time and 8.7% taken by the ten largest. These receptors were taken from a human donor with advanced metastatic prostate, ovarian, gallbladder or colorectal cancer (not recorded which). This table probably holds off-target reads from a library built for another chain.

This chain links TRBV28 with TRBJ2-7; 11 bases map to TRBD1. CDR1 and CDR2 (germline): MDHEN, SYDVKM. The CDR3 has 16 residues. After removal of 7 bases from V and 3 bases from J, the junction contained 11 bases not matched to a gene. The CDR3 coding sequence is TGTGCCAGCAACCTAGCTACCGGGACAGGGGGCTACGAGCAGTACTTC. Translation gives CASNLATGTGGYEQYF.

This clonotype has only a few counts. The chain is built from TRBV28 and TRBJ2-1; 9 bases are shared with TRBD2. This CDR3 contains 14 residues. V was pared by 6 bases and J by 8 bases, with 8 bases of the junction left unmatched. Germline CDR1 MDHEN, CDR2 SYDVKM. The CDR3 loop is CASRTRGGRDEQFF. The CDR3 coding sequence is TGTGCCAGCAGGACGCGGGGGGGCCGCGATGAGCAGTTCTTC.

The chain is built from TRBV6-2 or TRBV6-3 and TRBJ2-3; 7 positions match TRBD1. Germline loops: CDR1 MNHEY, CDR2 SVGEGT. The CDR3 runs to 15 residues. V shed 1 base and J 8 bases; nucleotides not matched to a gene: 9. The DNA of the CDR3 is TGTGCCAGCAGTTACTGGGGACAGAGGAGGAGTACGCAGTATTTT. It translates to CASSYWGQRRSTQYF.

This rearrangement joins TRBV27 to TRBJ2-1, with TRBD2 matching 7 bases. The V and J ends lost 2 bases and 2 bases, in that order; junction bases with no gene match: 9. This CDR3 contains 17 residues. Germline CDR1 is MNHEY and CDR2 is SMNVEV (reference sequence). The CDR3 region is CASSLRAGRSAYNEQFF. For the CDR3, the DNA is TGTGCCAGCAGTTTAAGAGCGGGGAGGAGCGCCTACAATGAGCAGTTCTTC.

The rearrangement uses TRBV13 and TRBJ1-3; no clear D gene. CDR3 length: 12 amino acids. Deletions cut 1 base from V and 10 bases from J, with 8 bases between. Germline V gene data show CDR1 as PRHDT and CDR2 as FYEKMQ (reference sequence). CDR3 sequence (DNA): TGTGCCAGCAGCTTAGACGATATGACCATATATTTT. This sequence encodes CASSLDDMTIYF.

DNA of the CDR3: TGCGCCAGCAGCCCTGGTTTTCGACCCAACTCTGGAAACACCATATATTTT. This translates into CASSPGFRPNSGNTIYF. The rearrangement links TRBV5-1 to TRBJ1-3; D gene uncertain. The CDR3 extends over 17 amino acids. Germline V lookup: CDR1 SGHRS, CDR2 YFSETQ. The V and J ends lost 4 bases and 0 bases respectively, with 17 bases between them.

The sample holds a few counts of this clonotype. This chain links TRBV7-2 with TRBJ1-4; D is unresolved. The ends were cut back, 5 bases at V and 3 bases at J, with 13 bases in the middle. This CDR3 region has 15 residues. Germline CDR1 SGHTA, CDR2 FQGNSA. The CDR3, as DNA: TGTGCCAGCAGCCTTTATCCTCGGGCTAATGAAAAACTGTTTTTT. Protein: CASSLYPRANEKLFF. The full variable domain, its missing parts supplied by reference TRBV7-2 and TRBJ1-4, is GAGVSQSPSNKVTEKGKDVELRCDPISGHTALYWYRQSLGQGLEFLIYFQGNSAPDKSGLPSDRFSAERTGGSVSTLTIQRTQQEDSAVYLCASSLYPRANEKLFFGSGTQLSVL.

This clonotype was found a few times. The chain uses TRBV6-8 and TRBJ2-7; a weak D match, TRBD2 (6 bases). The germline CDR1 and CDR2 sequences are MNHGY and SAAAGT. The CDR3 is 14 residues long. Between the trimmed V and J ends, which lost 6 bases and 0 bases, there was a span of 12 bases. CDR3 nucleotides: TGTGCCAGCAGGGAGGGTCCCATCTCCTACGAGCAGTACTTC. It specifies CASREGPISYEQYF.

This clonotype turned up a few times. The chain carries TRBV5-1 and TRBJ2-7, with TRBD2 matching over 11 bases. There are 15 residues in the CDR3. V shed 4 bases, J shed 4 bases, and the junction held 7 bases outside the gene matches. Germline V CDR1 and CDR2: SGHRS, YFSETQ. The CDR3 sequence is CASSALAGVDYEQYF. In DNA, the CDR3 is TGCGCCAGCAGCGCACTAGCGGGAGTGGATTACGAGCAGTACTTC.

V gene TRBV7-9 combines with J gene TRBJ2-3, with TRBD1 matching over 9 bases. The CDR3 consists of 15 residues. J gave up 1 base and V 5 bases, and 4 bases lay outside the gene matches. The germline CDR1 and CDR2 sequences are SEHNR and FQNEAQ (reference sequence). The CDR3 here is CASSRGQGRTDTQYF. CDR3 DNA sequence: TGTGCCAGCAGCCGGGGACAGGGCCGCACAGATACGCAGTATTTT.

This clonotype was seen only a few times. V is TRBV7-2 and J is TRBJ1-2; TRBD1 might be the D (5 bases). The CDR3 is made up of 12 amino acids. From germline, CDR1 is SGHTA and CDR2 FQGNSA. V was clipped by 1 base and J by 6 bases, with 6 bases between them. In nucleotides, the CDR3 is TGTGCCAGCAGCTTAGACAGGCATGGCTACACCTTC. Encoded protein: CASSLDRHGYTF.

The genes are TRBV5-5 and TRBJ2-1; D is unclear. This CDR3 contains 12 residues. Germline values: CDR1 SGHKS, CDR2 YYEKEE (reference sequence). The ends were cut back, 2 bases at V and 7 bases at J, with 7 bases in the middle. The CDR3 coding sequence is TGTGCCAGCAGCTTCGGTCTGAATGAGCAGTTCTTC. It specifies CASSFGLNEQFF.

V gene TRBV19 combines with J gene TRBJ2-7; 9 bases agree with TRBD1. The CDR3 consists of 13 residues. CDR1 is LNHDA, CDR2 SQIVND, per germline (reference sequence). With 5 bases clipped from V and 4 bases from J, the junction kept 3 bases outside the gene matches. The CDR3 spells CASSQQGAYEQYF. CDR3 coding DNA: TGTGCCAGTAGTCAACAGGGGGCTTACGAGCAGTACTTC. Together with reference TRBV19 and TRBJ2-7, the CDR3 gives the full variable domain: DGGITQSPKYLFRKEGQNVTLSCEQNLNHDAMYWYRQDPGQGLRLIYYSQIVNDFQKGDIAEGYSVSREKKESFPLTVTSAQKNPTAFYLCASSQQGAYEQYFGPGTRLTVT.

This clonotype was seen a handful of times. V is TRBV11-1 and J is TRBJ2-7; 8 bases line up with TRBD2. The CDR3 runs to 15 residues. Germline lookup yields CDR1 SGHAT and CDR2 FQDESV (reference sequence). The ends lost 1 base at V and 4 bases at J; junction bases unmatched: 6. The CDR3 DNA is TGTGCCAGCAGCTTAGTCGGGACTAGTCTATACGAGCAGTACTTC. It specifies CASSLVGTSLYEQYF. The full variable domain, its missing parts supplied by reference TRBV11-1 and TRBJ2-7, is EAEVAQSPRYKITEKSQAVAFWCDPISGHATLYWYRQILGQGPELLVQFQDESVVDDSQLPKDRFSAERLKGVDSTLKIQPAELGDSAMYLCASSLVGTSLYEQYFGPGTRLTVT.